This passage covers 8 T cell receptor beta chains from one sample sequenced in a study of blood T cell repertoires in COVID-19. The protocol was immunoSEQ multiplex PCR, while the TCRdb copy is restricted to in-frame clones and leaves out a portion. This sample has about 97,000 clones, with around 94% found just once. Material: peripheral blood. The receptors shown here come from a man in his fifties or sixties with active COVID-19.

The V call is TRBV29-1, the J call TRBJ2-1, with TRBD2 matching over 12 bases. The CDR3 is 15 amino acids. With V trimmed by 4 bases and J by 5 bases, 6 bases remained unmatched. Germline V gene lookup returns CDR1 SQVTM and CDR2 ANQGSEA. The CDR3 spells CSVAGRLAGDNEQFF. The DNA of the CDR3 is TGCAGCGTTGCGGGGCGACTAGCGGGGGACAATGAGCAGTTCTTC.

The chain couples TRBV2 to TRBJ2-7, with unresolved D. CDR1 SNHLY and CDR2 FYNNEI come from the germline V gene. Trimming cost V 4 bases and J 5 bases, with 21 bases left between them. This CDR3 region has 16 residues. CDR3 coding DNA: TGTGCCAGCAGTGTACAGCTTCAAATCTCATATGACGAGCAGTACTTC. This codes for CASSVQLQISYDEQYF.

The chain couples TRBV30 to TRBJ1-6; D gene unclear. V lost 2 bases and J lost 11, with 19 bases in between. The CDR3 loop spans 15 amino acids. Germline-derived CDR1 and CDR2 are GTSNPN and SVGIG (reference sequence). The CDR3 spells CAWSLPGMGFPPLHF. The CDR3 nucleotides are TGTGCCTGGAGTCTCCCGGGAATGGGTTTTCCACCCCTCCACTTT.

The chain recombines TRBV2 with TRBJ2-1, with TRBD1 matching over 8 bases. Per germline, CDR1 SNHLY and CDR2 FYNNEI. Trimming removed 5 bases from V and 8 bases from J; junction bases left unmatched: 11. This CDR3 region has 15 residues. CDR3 nucleotides: TGTGCCAGCAGTTGGGGATCCAGGGGGCTGTATGAGCAGTTCTTC. It codes for CASSWGSRGLYEQFF.

CDR3 protein: CASSYPTRDRFETQYF. CDR3 nucleotides: TGTGCCAGCAGTTACCCTACACGGGACAGGTTTGAGACCCAGTACTTC. The chain carries TRBV6-6 and TRBJ2-5; 8 nucleotides line up with TRBD1. In germline, CDR1 is MNHNY, CDR2 SVGAGI (reference sequence). CDR3 size: 16 residues. The V and J ends lost 2 bases and 5 bases, in that order; junction bases with no gene match: 10.

This sequence joins TRBV3-1 (or the pseudogene TRBV3-2) and TRBJ1-3; 7 bases map to TRBD1. The CDR3 has 15 residues. V shed 2 bases and J 2 bases; nucleotides not matched to a gene: 3. The germline V gene encodes CDR1 LGHDT and CDR2 YNNKEL (reference sequence). The CDR3 DNA sequence: TGTGCCAGCAGCCAACCACAGGGGACTGGAAACACCATATATTTT. This sequence encodes CASSQPQGTGNTIYF.

The V call is TRBV4-2, the J call TRBJ1-5; the D gene is possibly TRBD1 (6 bases). From germline, CDR1 is LGHNA and CDR2 YNFKEQ. The CDR3 loop spans 16 amino acids. Trimming left V 0 bases short and J 5 bases short, with 14 bases between. The CDR3, as DNA: TGTGCCAGCAGCCAAGATGGGGGCGGACCGGATCAGCCCCAGCATTTT. Encoded protein: CASSQDGGGPDQPQHF.

This clone turned up a few times. The chain links TRBV11-3 to TRBJ2-1; TRBD1 matches 9 bases. Germline V lookup: CDR1 SGHNT, CDR2 YENEEA. The V segment lost 3 bases and the J segment 11 bases; nucleotides outside the gene matches: 11. This CDR3 is built from 15 residues. CDR3 loop: CASSFGTGLNVKQFF. The DNA of the CDR3 is TGTGCCAGCAGCTTCGGGACAGGGTTAAACGTAAAGCAGTTCTTC. Based on the CDR3 plus reference TRBV11-3 and TRBJ2-1, the full variable domain is EAGVVQSPRYKIIEKKQPVAFWCNPISGHNTLYWYLQNLGQGPELLIRYENEEAVDDSQLPKDRFSAERLKGVDSTLKIQPAELGDSAVYLCASSFGTGLNVKQFFGPGTRLTVL.